These 8 T cell receptor beta chains share one sample of origin, sequenced in a study of blood T cell repertoires in COVID-19 (dated by TCRdb to 2018 to 2021). The library was produced with the immunoSEQ multiplex PCR assay. Drawn from immuneACCESS, this table holds only the in-frame rearrangements with V and J called that TCRdb kept. Clones are partly lost; checked studies trace under half to an unresolved V gene and leave the rest unexplained. This sample is represented by about 160,000 clones; approximately 82% of them were singletons. The top ten hold 8% to 11% of the sample. The sequenced sample was peripheral blood. The receptors were sampled from a woman of 80 years or more with active or convalescent COVID-19.

The J gene is TRBJ2-2, the V gene TRBV7-7; D ambiguous. Germline V gene data show CDR1 as SSHAT and CDR2 as FNYEAQ (reference sequence). CDR3 length equals 17 residues. Deletions cut 6 bases from V and 1 base from J, with 18 bases between. Written as DNA, the CDR3 is TGTGCCAGCAGTAACACGGAAGGCGCGGTGAACACCGGGGAGCTGTTTTTT. Protein product: CASSNTEGAVNTGELFF. Full variable domain (missing parts from reference TRBV7-7 and TRBJ2-2): GAGVSQSPRYKVTKRGQDVTLRCDPISSHATLYWYQQALGQGPEFLTYFNYEAQPDKSGLPSDRFSAERPEGSISTLTIQRTEQRDSAMYRCASSNTEGAVNTGELFFGEGSRLTVL.

The rearrangement joins TRBV3-1 (or the pseudogene TRBV3-2) to TRBJ1-4; D may be TRBD1 (6 bases). V lost 0 bases and J 0 bases, leaving 17 bases between the germline ends. The CDR3 spans 19 residues. Germline V lookup: CDR1 LGHDT, CDR2 YNNKEL (reference sequence). In DNA form, the CDR3 reads TGTGCCAGCAGCCAAGACCTCCGGGACAAGCGACCAACTAATGAAAAACTGTTTTTT. It codes for CASSQDLRDKRPTNEKLFF.

The J gene is TRBJ2-7, the V gene TRBV7-9; 13 bases match TRBD2. Germline CDR1 SEHNR, CDR2 FQNEAQ (reference sequence). CDR3 length: 16 residues. V gave up 5 bases and J gave up 5 bases; unmatched junction bases: 9. CDR3 sequence reads: CASSPRLAGGMNEQYF. CDR3 nucleotides: TGTGCCAGCAGCCCCCGACTAGCGGGAGGAATGAACGAGCAGTACTTC. Variable domain in full (rest from reference TRBV7-9 and TRBJ2-7): DTGVSQNPRHKITKRGQNVTFRCDPISEHNRLYWYRQTLGQGPEFLTYFQNEAQLEKSRLLSDRFSAERPKGSFSTLEIQRTEQGDSAMYLCASSPRLAGGMNEQYFGPGTRLTVT.

The V call is TRBV28, the J call TRBJ2-1; D is perhaps TRBD2 (5 bases). Germline assignment: CDR1 MDHEN and CDR2 SYDVKM. Trimming cost V 8 bases and J 8 bases, with 16 bases left between them. The CDR3 length is 13 residues. The CDR3 reads CASQILGGYEQFF. The CDR3 DNA reads as TGTGCCAGCCAAATCCTCGGCGGGTATGAGCAGTTCTTC. Full variable domain (missing parts from reference TRBV28 and TRBJ2-1): DVKVTQSSRYLVKRTGEKVFLECVQDMDHENMFWYRQDPGLGLRLIYFSYDVKMKEKGDIPEGYSVSREKKERFSLILESASTNQTSMYLCASQILGGYEQFFGPGTRLTVL.

V is TRBV5-5 and J is TRBJ2-3, with a weak D call TRBD1 (6 bases). This CDR3 has 15 amino acids. Trimming stripped 0 bases from V and 0 bases from J, with 8 bases between. Per the germline V gene, CDR1 is SGHKS and CDR2 is YYEKEE (reference sequence). In nucleotides, the CDR3 is TGTGCCAGCAGCTTGGGAGGGGGTAGCACAGATACGCAGTATTTT. Amino acid sequence: CASSLGGGSTDTQYF.

This clone occurred a few times. The rearrangement uses TRBV27 and TRBJ1-1, with D possibly matching TRBD1 (5 bases). With 5 bases removed from V and 4 bases from J, the gap between germline ends came to 17 bases. This CDR3 is 15 amino acids long. Germline CDR1 reads MNHEY; CDR2 reads SMNVEV (reference sequence). The CDR3 DNA follows: TGTGCCAGCAGTGCCCGGACGGGCGGGGGCACTGAAGCTTTCTTT. Amino acid sequence: CASSARTGGGTEAFF.

In this sample, this clone turned up a few times. The rearrangement joins TRBV5-6 to TRBJ2-3; 14 bases line up with TRBD2. Germline-derived CDR1 and CDR2 are SGHDT and YYEEEE. The CDR3 has 15 residues. After removal of 4 bases from V and 7 bases from J, the junction contained 5 bases not matched to a gene. This CDR3 is CASSPGLAGVNTQYF. CDR3 sequence (DNA): TGTGCCAGCAGCCCGGGACTAGCGGGAGTAAATACGCAGTATTTT.

The chain combines TRBV3-1 (or the pseudogene TRBV3-2) with TRBJ2-3; 7 nucleotides match TRBD2. The CDR3 runs to 16 residues. Losses at the gene ends were 4 bases for V and 3 bases for J; bases not matched to a gene: 10. Looked up from germline, CDR1 is LGHDT and CDR2 is YNNKEL (reference sequence). The CDR3 reads CASSPRGIGGTDTQYF. The DNA of the CDR3 is TGTGCCAGCAGCCCCCGAGGTATCGGGGGGACAGATACGCAGTATTTT.